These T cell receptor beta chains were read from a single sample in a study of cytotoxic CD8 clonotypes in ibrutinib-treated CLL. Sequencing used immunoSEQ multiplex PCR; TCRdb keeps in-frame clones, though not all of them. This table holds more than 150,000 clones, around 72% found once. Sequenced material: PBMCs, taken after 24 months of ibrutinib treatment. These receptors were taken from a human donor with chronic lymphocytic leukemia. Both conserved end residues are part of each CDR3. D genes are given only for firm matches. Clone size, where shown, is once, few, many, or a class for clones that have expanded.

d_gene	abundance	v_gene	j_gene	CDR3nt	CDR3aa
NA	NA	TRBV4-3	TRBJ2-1	TGCGCCAGCAGCCAAGAGACAGGGGCGGGAGGGCCGGGCGATGAGCAGTTCTTC	CASSQETGAGGPGDEQFF
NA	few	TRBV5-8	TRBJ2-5	TGTGCCAGCAGCTGGGGAGGTACCCAGTACTTC	CASSWGGTQYF
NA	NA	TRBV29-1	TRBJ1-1	TGCAGCGTTGTTGGGTTTACTGAAGCTTTCTTT	CSVVGFTEAFF
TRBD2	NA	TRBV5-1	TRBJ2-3	TGCGCCAGCAGCTTGGGGGGACTAGTCGGCACAGATACGCAGTATTTT	CASSLGGLVGTDTQYF
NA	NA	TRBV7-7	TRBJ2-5	TGTGCTAGCAGCTCCAGTCCGACCCAAGAGACCCAGTACTTC	CASSSSPTQETQYF
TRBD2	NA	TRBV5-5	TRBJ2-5	TGTGCCAGCACCCTAACTAGCGGGAGGACGCGGGCGCTACAAGAGACCCAGTACTTC	CASTLTSGRTRALQETQYF
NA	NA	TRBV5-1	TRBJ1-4	TGCGCCAGCAGCTTGGGGTGGACAACAAATGAAAAACTGTTTTTT	CASSLGWTTNEKLFF
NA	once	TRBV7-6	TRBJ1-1	TGTGCCAGCAGCTTGCACCCGGGTGACATAGCTCCCTCCGTGAACACTGAAGCTTTCTTT	CASSLHPGDIAPSVNTEAFF
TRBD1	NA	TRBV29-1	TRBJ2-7	TGCAGCGTTGAGATGGACAGGTCGAGTGAGCAGTACTTC	CSVEMDRSSEQYF
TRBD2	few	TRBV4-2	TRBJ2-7	TGTGCCAGCAGCCAAGATGATTCGGGAGGAAGGCAGTACTTC	CASSQDDSGGRQYF
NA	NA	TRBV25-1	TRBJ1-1	TGTGCCAGCAGTGGTCTAAAGGGAGCTTTCTTT	CASSGLKGAFF
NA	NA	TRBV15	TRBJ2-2	TGTGCCACCAGCTCCCTGAGTTATACCAGGGAGCTGTTTTTT	CATSSLSYTRELFF
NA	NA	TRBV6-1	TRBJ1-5	TGTGCCAGCAGTGAAACAGGAGGGAATCAGCCCCAGCATTTT	CASSETGGNQPQHF
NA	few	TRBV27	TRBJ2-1	TGTGCCAGCAGTTTATTCAACTCCTACAATGAGCAGTTCTTC	CASSLFNSYNEQFF
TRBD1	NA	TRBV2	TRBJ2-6	TGTGCCAGCAGGACAGGGGGCTTCTACTCTGGGGCCAACGTCCTGACTTTC	CASRTGGFYSGANVLTF
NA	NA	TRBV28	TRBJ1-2	TGTGCCAGCAGTTTGGCGGCAGGGGAAGTTTGGGGCTACACCTTC	CASSLAAGEVWGYTF
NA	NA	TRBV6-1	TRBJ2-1	TGTGCCAGCAGCCGCCCGGACAGACTCTACAATGAGCAGTTCTTC	CASSRPDRLYNEQFF
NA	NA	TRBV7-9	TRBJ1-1	TGTGCCAGCAGCCTACAGGGGAACACTGAAGCTTTCTTT	CASSLQGNTEAFF
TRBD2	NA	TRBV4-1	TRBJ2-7	TGCGCCAGCAGCCAAGATAGCCGCCGGGCTAGCGGGAGCTACGAGCAGTACTTC	CASSQDSRRASGSYEQYF
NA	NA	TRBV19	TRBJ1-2	TGTGCCAGTAGTATAGGCTATGGCTACACCTTC	CASSIGYGYTF
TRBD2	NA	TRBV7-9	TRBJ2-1	TGTGCCAGCAGCTCGCTAGGGCGGCTCGGGACTAGAGGAGAAAATGAGCAGTTCTTC	CASSSLGRLGTRGENEQFF
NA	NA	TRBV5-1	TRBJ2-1	TGCGCCAGCAGCGACTCCCCGGGGGCCTACAATGAGCAGTTCTTC	CASSDSPGAYNEQFF
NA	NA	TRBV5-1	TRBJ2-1	TGCGCCAGCAGCACCGGGGCCTACAATGAGCAGTTCTTC	CASSTGAYNEQFF
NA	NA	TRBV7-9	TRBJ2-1	TGTGCCAGCAGCCCATTGGGGTACAATGAGCAGTTCTTC	CASSPLGYNEQFF
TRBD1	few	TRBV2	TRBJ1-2	TGTGCCGGGACAGCCTATGGCTACACCTTC	CAGTAYGYTF
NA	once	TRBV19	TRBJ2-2	TGTGCCAGTAGTGGTACCGGGATCGCCGGGGAGCTGTTTTTT	CASSGTGIAGELFF
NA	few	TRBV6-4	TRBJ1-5	TGTGCCAGCAGTGGTGGAAGCAATCAGCCCCAGCATTTT	CASSGGSNQPQHF
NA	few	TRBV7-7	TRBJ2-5	TGTGCTAGCAGCCGGGACCTCGGAGAGACCCAGTACTTC	CASSRDLGETQYF
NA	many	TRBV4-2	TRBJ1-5	TGTGCCAGCAGCCCGATCACAGGGAATAGCAATCAGCCCCAGCATTTT	CASSPITGNSNQPQHF
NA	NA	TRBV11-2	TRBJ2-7	TGTGCCAGCAGCTTATTCTCCGCCAGCTACGAGCAGTACTTC	CASSLFSASYEQYF
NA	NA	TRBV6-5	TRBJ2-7	TGTGCCAGCAGTTACTCGTCAACAGGGTTGGAACAGTACTTC	CASSYSSTGLEQYF
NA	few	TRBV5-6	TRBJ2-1	TGTGCCAGCAGCCTGTGGAGTAACAATGAGCAGTTCTTC	CASSLWSNNEQFF
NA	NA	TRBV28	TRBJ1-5	TGTGCCAGCAGTTCCCAAGGGCAGCCCCAGCATTTT	CASSSQGQPQHF
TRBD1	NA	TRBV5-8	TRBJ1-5	TGTGCCAGCAGCTTGGAGTCGGTCAGGGGGTATCAGCCCCAGCATTTT	CASSLESVRGYQPQHF
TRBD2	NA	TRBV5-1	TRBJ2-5	TGCGCCAGCGGCGGGGGGGAGACCCAGTACTTC	CASGGGETQYF
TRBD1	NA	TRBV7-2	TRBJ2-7	TGTGCCAGCACCAGGGGGGACAGGGGATCCCACGAGCAGTACTTC	CASTRGDRGSHEQYF
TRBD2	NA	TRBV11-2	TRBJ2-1	TGTGCCAGCAGCCCAAGGTGGGGGACTATGGATGAGCAGTTCTTC	CASSPRWGTMDEQFF
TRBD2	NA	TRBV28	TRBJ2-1	TGTGCCAGCACCCTCAGCGGGAGTGTTTACAATGAGCAGTTCTTC	CASTLSGSVYNEQFF
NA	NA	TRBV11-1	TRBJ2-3	TGTGCCAGCAGCTCCTGGGACCCTACCACAGATACGCAGTATTTT	CASSSWDPTTDTQYF
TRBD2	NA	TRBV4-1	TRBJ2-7	TGCGCCAGCAGCCAAGGACTAGCGGGAGAGAGGTCCTACGAGCAGTACTTC	CASSQGLAGERSYEQYF
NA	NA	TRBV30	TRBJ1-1	TGTGCCTGGAGTGTATGGGGGAAGATGAACACTGAAGCTTTCTTT	CAWSVWGKMNTEAFF
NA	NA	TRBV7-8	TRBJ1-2	TGTGCCAGCAGCACTAGAGTGGTCGGCTATGGCTACACCTTC	CASSTRVVGYGYTF
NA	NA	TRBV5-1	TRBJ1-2	TGCGCCAGCAGCTCTTCAGGCGACTATGGCTACACCTTC	CASSSSGDYGYTF
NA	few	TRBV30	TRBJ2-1	TGTGCCTGGAGGTACCTCTTCCCCGAGCAGTTCTTC	CAWRYLFPEQFF
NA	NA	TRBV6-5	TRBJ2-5	TGTGCCAGCAGTTATTCGGGAGTAGGGGAGACCCAGTACTTC	CASSYSGVGETQYF
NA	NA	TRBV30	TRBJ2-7	TGTGCCTGGATGGGTATCCCCTACGAGCAGTACTTC	CAWMGIPYEQYF
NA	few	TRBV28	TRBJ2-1	TGTGCCAGCAGTTTAAGGGGCTCCTACAATGAGCAGTTCTTC	CASSLRGSYNEQFF
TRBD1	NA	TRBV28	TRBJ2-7	TGTGCCAGCAGTTTGAAATACAGGGGCATGATTGGGGAGCAGTACTTC	CASSLKYRGMIGEQYF
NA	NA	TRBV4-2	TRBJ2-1	TGTGCCAGCAGCCAAGTTGCGGAGTCCTACAATGAGCAGTTCTTC	CASSQVAESYNEQFF
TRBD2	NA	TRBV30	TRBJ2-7	TGTGCCTGGAGTCCAGGACTAGCGTCCCGAACGCAGTACTTC	CAWSPGLASRTQYF
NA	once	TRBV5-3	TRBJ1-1	TGTGCCAGAAACCTGAACACTGAAGCTTTCTTT	CARNLNTEAFF
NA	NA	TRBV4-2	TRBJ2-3	TGTGCCAGCAGCCAAGAGTATAGCACAGATACGCAGTATTTT	CASSQEYSTDTQYF
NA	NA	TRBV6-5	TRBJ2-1	TGTGCCAGCAGTTTGGGTAGCCGCTACAATGAGCAGTTCTTC	CASSLGSRYNEQFF
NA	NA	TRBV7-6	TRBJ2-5	TGTGCCAGCAGCTCAAGCCTGACTCAAGAGACCCAGTACTTC	CASSSSLTQETQYF
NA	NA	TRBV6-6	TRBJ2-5	TGTGCCAGCAGATCCCAGCGGAGCCAAGAGACCCAGTACTTC	CASRSQRSQETQYF
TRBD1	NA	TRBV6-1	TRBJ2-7	TGTGCCAGCAGTAACCGGGACAGAAGCTACGAGCAGTACTTC	CASSNRDRSYEQYF
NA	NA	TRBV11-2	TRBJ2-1	TGTGCCAGCAGCCGGAGGGGGAGCTACAATGAGCAGTTCTTC	CASSRRGSYNEQFF
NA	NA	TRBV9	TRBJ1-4	TGTGCCAGCAACAGAACCCCCAATGAAAAACTGTTTTTT	CASNRTPNEKLFF
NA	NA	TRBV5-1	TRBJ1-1	TGCGCCAGCAGCCAGGCAGGGGTTGGCACTGAAGCTTTCTTT	CASSQAGVGTEAFF